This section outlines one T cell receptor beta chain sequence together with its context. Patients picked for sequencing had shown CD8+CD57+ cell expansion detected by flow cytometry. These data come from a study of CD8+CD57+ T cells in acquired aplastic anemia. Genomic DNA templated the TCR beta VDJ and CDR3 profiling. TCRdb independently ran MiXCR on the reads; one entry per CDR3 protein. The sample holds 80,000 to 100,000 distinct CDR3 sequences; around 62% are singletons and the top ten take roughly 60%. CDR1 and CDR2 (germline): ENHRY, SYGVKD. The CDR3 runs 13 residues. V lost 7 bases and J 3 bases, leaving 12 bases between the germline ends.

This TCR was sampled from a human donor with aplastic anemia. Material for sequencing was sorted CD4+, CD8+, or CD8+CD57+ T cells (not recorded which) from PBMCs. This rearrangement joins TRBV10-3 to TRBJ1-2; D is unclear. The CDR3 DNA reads TGTGCCATCACTGGTACGCCGGACTATGGCTACACCTTC. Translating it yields CAITGTPDYGYTF.